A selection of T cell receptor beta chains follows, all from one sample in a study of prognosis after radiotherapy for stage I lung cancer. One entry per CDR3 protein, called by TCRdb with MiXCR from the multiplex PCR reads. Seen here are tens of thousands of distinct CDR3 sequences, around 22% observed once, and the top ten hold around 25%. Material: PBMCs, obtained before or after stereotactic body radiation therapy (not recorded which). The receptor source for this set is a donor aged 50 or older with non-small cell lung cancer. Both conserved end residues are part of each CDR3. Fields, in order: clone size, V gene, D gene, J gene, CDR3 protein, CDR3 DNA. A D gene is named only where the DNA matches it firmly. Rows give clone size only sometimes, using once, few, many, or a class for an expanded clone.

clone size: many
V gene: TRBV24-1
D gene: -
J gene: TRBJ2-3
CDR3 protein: CATSEPDRPGTQYF
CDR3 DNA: TGTGCCACCAGTGAGCCTGACAGACCAGGTACGCAGTATTTT

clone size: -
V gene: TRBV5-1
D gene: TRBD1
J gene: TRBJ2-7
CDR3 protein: CASSFETGKQYF
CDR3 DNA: TGCGCCAGCAGCTTTGAGACAGGGAAACAGTACTTC

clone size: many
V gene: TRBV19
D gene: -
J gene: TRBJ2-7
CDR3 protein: CASSPSSSYEQYF
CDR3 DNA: TGTGCCAGTAGCCCGTCGTCCAGCTACGAGCAGTACTTC

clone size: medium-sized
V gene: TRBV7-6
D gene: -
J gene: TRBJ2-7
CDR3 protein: CASSLDEVAYEQYF
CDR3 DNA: TGTGCCAGCAGCTTAGACGAAGTTGCCTACGAGCAGTACTTC

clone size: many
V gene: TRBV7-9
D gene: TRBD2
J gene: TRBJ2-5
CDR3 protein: CASSSLGLASTSRTTQYF
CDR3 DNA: TGTGCCAGCAGCTCCCTGGGACTAGCATCTACCTCCCGGACGACCCAGTACTTC

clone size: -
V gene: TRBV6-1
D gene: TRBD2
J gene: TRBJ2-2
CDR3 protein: CATGMAGGTGELFF
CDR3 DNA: TGTGCCACCGGAATGGCGGGGGGGACCGGGGAGCTGTTTTTT

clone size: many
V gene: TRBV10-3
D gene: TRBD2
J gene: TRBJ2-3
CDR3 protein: CAITPGGLGTDTQYF
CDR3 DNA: TGTGCCATCACTCCGGGGGGGCTTGGCACAGATACGCAGTATTTT

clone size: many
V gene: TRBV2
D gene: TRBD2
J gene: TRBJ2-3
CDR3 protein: CASRRSGDTDTQYF
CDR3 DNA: TGTGCCAGCAGGAGGAGCGGGGACACAGATACGCAGTATTTT

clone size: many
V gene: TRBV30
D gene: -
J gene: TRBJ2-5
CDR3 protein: CAWSPGGARETQYF
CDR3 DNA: TGTGCCTGGAGCCCTGGGGGGGCCCGGGAGACCCAGTACTTC

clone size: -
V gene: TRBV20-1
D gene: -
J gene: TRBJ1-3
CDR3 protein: CSAGGYASGNTIYF
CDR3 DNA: TGCAGTGCTGGGGGTTACGCCTCTGGAAACACCATATATTTT

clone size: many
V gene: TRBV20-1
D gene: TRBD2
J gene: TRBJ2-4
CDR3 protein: CSAVPGLAGPKNIQYF
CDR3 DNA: TGCAGTGCTGTGCCGGGACTAGCGGGACCCAAAAACATTCAGTACTTC

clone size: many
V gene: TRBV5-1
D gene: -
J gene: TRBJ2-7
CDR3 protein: CASSYDSYEQYF
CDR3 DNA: TGTGCCAGCAGTTACGACTCCTACGAGCAGTACTTC

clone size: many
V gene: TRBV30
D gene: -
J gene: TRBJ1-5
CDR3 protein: CAWSRDSNQPQHF
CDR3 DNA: TGTGCCTGGAGCCGGGATAGCAATCAGCCCCAGCATTTT

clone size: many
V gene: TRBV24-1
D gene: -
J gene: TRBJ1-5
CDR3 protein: CATSAASAGQPQHF
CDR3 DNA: TGTGCCACCAGTGCTGCGTCGGCAGGTCAGCCCCAGCATTTT

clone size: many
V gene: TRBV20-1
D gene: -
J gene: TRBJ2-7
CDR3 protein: CSARVAADYGQYF
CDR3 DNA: TGCAGTGCTAGAGTTGCGGCCGACTACGGGCAGTACTTC

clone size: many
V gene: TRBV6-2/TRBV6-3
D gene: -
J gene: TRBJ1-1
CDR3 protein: CASSYSIGGTEAFF
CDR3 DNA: TGTGCCAGCAGTTACTCGATAGGGGGCACTGAAGCTTTCTTT

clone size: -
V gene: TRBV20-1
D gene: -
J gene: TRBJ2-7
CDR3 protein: CSAIDETKRYEQYF
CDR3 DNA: TGCAGTGCTATAGATGAGACTAAACGCTACGAGCAGTACTTC

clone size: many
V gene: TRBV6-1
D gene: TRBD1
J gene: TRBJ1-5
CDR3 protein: CASSEKGGGVYSNQPQHF
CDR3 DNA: TGTGCCAGCAGTGAGAAAGGAGGGGGCGTTTATAGCAATCAGCCCCAGCATTTT

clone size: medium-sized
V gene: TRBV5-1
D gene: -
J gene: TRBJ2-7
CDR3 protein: CASSLEGPGYEQYF
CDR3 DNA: TGCGCCAGCAGCTTGGAGGGTCCCGGGTACGAGCAGTACTTC

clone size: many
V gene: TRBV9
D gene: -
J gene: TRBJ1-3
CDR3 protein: CASSALGSGNTIYF
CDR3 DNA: TGTGCCAGCAGCGCTCTGGGATCTGGAAACACCATATATTTT

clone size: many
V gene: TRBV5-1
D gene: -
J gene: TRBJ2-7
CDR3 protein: CASSLAQAPAFLHEQYF
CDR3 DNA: TGCGCCAGCAGCTTGGCCCAGGCCCCAGCCTTCCTACACGAGCAGTACTTC

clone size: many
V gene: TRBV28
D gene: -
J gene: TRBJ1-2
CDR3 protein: CASSLSLGQLYGYTF
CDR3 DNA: TGTGCCAGCAGTTTATCGCTCGGACAGCTCTATGGCTACACCTTC

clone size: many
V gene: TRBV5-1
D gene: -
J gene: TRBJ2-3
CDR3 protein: CASSSKKLPGETKPSTDTQYF
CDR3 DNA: TGCGCCAGCAGCTCAAAAAAACTACCGGGGGAGACAAAACCAAGCACAGATACGCAGTATTTT

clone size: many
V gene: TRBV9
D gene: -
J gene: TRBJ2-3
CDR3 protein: CASSVGSLGADTQYF
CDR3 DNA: TGTGCCAGCAGCGTAGGCAGTCTAGGGGCAGATACGCAGTATTTT

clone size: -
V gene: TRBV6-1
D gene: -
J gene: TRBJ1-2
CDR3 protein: CASSPDRRGYGYTF
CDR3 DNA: TGTGCCAGCAGCCCTGACAGGAGGGGCTATGGCTACACCTTC

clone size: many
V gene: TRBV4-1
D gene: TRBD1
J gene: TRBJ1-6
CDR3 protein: CASSHLGTASSPLHF
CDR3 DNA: TGCGCCAGCAGCCACCTCGGGACAGCTTCTTCACCCCTCCACTTT

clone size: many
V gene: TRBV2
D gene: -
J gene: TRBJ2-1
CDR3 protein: CASRGVNEQFF
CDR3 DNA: TGTGCCAGCAGGGGGGTGAATGAGCAGTTCTTC

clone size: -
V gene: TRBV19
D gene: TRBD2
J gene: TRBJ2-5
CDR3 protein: CATKSSGTWGETQYF
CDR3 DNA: TGTGCCACCAAAAGTAGCGGGACCTGGGGGGAGACCCAGTACTTC

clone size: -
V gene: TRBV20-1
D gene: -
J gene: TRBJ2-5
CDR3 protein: CSSRTGLQESQYF
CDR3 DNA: TGCAGTTCTAGGACGGGGTTGCAAGAGTCCCAGTACTTC

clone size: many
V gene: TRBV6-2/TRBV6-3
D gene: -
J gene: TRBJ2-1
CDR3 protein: CANSQSYNEQFF
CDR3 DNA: TGTGCCAACAGCCAATCCTACAATGAGCAGTTCTTC

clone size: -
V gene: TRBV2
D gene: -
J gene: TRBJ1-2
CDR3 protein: CANSDTRNYGYTF
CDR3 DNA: TGTGCCAACAGTGACACTCGAAACTATGGCTACACCTTC

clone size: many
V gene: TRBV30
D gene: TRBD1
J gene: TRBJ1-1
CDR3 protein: CALDGDRATEAFF
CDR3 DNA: TGTGCCTTGGATGGGGACAGGGCCACTGAAGCTTTCTTT

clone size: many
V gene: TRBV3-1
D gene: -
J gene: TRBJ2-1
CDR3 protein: CASSRPSNYHEQFF
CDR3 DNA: TGTGCCAGCAGCAGGCCTAGTAATTACCATGAGCAGTTCTTC

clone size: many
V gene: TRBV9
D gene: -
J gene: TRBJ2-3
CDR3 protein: CASSAGITGTDTQYF
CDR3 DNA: TGTGCCAGCAGCGCGGGGATCACAGGCACAGATACGCAGTATTTT

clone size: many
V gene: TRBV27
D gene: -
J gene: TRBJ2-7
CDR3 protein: CAVRGSSYEQYF
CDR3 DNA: TGTGCCGTGCGGGGTTCCTCCTACGAGCAGTACTTC

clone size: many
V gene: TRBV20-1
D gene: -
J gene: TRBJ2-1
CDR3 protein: CSAQKQVRPYNEQFF
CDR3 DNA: TGCAGTGCTCAGAAACAGGTTAGGCCCTACAATGAGCAGTTCTTC

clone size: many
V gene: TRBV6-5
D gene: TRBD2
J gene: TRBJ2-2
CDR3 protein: CASSYPKGRGRPNTGELFF
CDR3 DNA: TGTGCCAGCAGTTACCCGAAGGGGCGGGGGAGGCCCAACACCGGGGAGCTGTTTTTT

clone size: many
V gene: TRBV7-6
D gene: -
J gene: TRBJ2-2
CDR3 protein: CASSLEAQNTGELFF
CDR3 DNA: TGTGCCAGCAGCTTGGAAGCCCAGAACACCGGGGAGCTGTTTTTT

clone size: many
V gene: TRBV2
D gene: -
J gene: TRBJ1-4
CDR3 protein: CASSKWTETNEKLFF
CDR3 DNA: TGTGCCAGCAGTAAATGGACAGAAACTAATGAAAAACTGTTTTTT

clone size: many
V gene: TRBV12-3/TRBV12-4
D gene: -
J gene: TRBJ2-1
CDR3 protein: CASSDPHTRSNEQFF
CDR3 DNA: TGTGCCAGCAGTGACCCCCACACTAGGTCCAATGAGCAGTTCTTC

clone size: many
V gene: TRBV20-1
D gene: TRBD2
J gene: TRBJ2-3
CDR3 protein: CSASVAGRGDTQYF
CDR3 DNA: TGCAGTGCTAGCGTAGCGGGTAGGGGAGATACGCAGTATTTT

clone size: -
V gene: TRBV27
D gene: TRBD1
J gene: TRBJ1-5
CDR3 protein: CASSPDRWDRCNQPQHF
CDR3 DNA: TGTGCCAGCAGTCCCGATAGGTGGGACAGGTGCAATCAGCCCCAGCATTTT

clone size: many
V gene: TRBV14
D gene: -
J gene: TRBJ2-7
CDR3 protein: CASSRDRGNSYEQYF
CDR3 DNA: TGTGCCAGCAGCCGCGACCGAGGAAATTCCTACGAGCAGTACTTC

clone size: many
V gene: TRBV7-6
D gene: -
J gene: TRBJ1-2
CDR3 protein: CASSPGLGANYGYTF
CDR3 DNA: TGTGCCAGCAGCCCGGGCCTCGGTGCTAACTATGGCTACACCTTC

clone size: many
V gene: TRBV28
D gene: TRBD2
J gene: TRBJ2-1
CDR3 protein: CASSLFDLAGGPGEQFF
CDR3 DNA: TGTGCCAGCAGTTTATTCGACCTAGCGGGAGGGCCGGGGGAGCAGTTCTTC

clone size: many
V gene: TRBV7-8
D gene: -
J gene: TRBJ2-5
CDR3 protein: CASTLIGGTQETQYF
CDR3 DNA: TGTGCCAGCACCCTCATCGGCGGGACCCAAGAGACCCAGTACTTC

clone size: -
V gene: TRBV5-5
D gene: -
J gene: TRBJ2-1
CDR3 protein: CASSFAPGNEQFF
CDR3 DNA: TGTGCCAGCAGCTTTGCTCCAGGGAATGAGCAGTTCTTC

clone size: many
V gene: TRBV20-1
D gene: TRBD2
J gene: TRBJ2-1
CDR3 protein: CSARPPEGAGGPPIIYNEQFF
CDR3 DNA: TGCAGTGCTAGACCACCCGAGGGAGCGGGAGGGCCTCCAATAATATACAATGAGCAGTTCTTC

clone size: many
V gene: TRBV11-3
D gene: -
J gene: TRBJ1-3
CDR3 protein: CASSSGGASGNTIYF
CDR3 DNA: TGTGCCAGCAGTTCGGGCGGGGCGTCTGGAAACACCATATATTTT

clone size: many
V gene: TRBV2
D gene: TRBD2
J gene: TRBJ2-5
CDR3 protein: CASNRAGAGQETQYF
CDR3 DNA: TGTGCCTCAAATCGGGCGGGAGCGGGGCAAGAGACCCAGTACTTC

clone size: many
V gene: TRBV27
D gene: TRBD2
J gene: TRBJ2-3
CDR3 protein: CASSLGAGGSTDTQYF
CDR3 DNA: TGTGCCAGCAGTTTGGGGGCGGGAGGCAGCACAGATACGCAGTATTTT

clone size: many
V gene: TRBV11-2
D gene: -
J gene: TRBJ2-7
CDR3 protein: CASSLGSPDVQYF
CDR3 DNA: TGTGCCAGCAGCTTAGGTTCCCCGGACGTGCAGTACTTC

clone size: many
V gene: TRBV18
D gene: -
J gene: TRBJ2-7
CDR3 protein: CASSPPSFRNEQYF
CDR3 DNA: TGTGCCAGCTCACCACCATCTTTTCGAAACGAGCAGTACTTC

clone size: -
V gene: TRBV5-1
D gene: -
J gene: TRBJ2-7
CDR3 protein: CVSSITPGPQYEQYF
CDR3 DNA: TGCGTCAGCAGCATTACGCCGGGGCCGCAGTACGAGCAGTACTTC

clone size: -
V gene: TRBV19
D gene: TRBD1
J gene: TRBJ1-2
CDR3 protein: CASRPGGAVGYTF
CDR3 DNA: TGTGCCAGTAGGCCAGGGGGGGCAGTTGGCTACACCTTC